A selection of T cell receptor beta chains follows, all from one sample in a study of blood T cell repertoires in COVID-19. Profiling relied on immunoSEQ multiplex PCR, and the TCRdb table lists in-frame clones only, not all of them. The data show around 70,000 clones, more than 75% seen once. The sample was peripheral blood. These receptors originate from a human donor in a cohort sampled during active COVID-19. Each CDR3 is given with its conserved first and last residue. The D gene is left open where the match is weak. Some rows have no size entry. The others give once, few or many, or a class for an expanded clone.

D gene,V gene,clone size,J gene,CDR3 DNA,CDR3 protein
NA,TRBV6-5,NA,TRBJ2-1,TGTGCCAGCAGTTACGGGGCGAACAATGAGCAGTTCTTC,CASSYGANNEQFF
NA,TRBV4-3,NA,TRBJ2-5,TGCGCCAGCAGCTCCTCAAACAGGGGGGGGGTGGTCCAAGAGACCCAGTACTTC,CASSSSNRGGVVQETQYF
TRBD1,TRBV5-1,NA,TRBJ1-1,TGCGCCAGCAGCACAGGGACAGGGGGTACTGAAGCTTTCTTT,CASSTGTGGTEAFF
TRBD1,TRBV7-2,NA,TRBJ1-1,TGTGCCAGCAGCTTCACAGGGGGGAACACTGAAGCTTTCTTT,CASSFTGGNTEAFF
TRBD1,TRBV7-2,NA,TRBJ2-1,TGTGCCAGCAGCGGACAGGGCGAATACAATGAGCAGTTCTTC,CASSGQGEYNEQFF
TRBD1,TRBV5-6,NA,TRBJ1-1,TGTGCCAGCAGCTTGTATTTGGGACAGGTGAACACTGAAGCTTTCTTT,CASSLYLGQVNTEAFF
NA,TRBV7-3,NA,TRBJ1-1,TGTGCCAGCAGCTTAAGTTGGGGGGCTGAAGCTTTCTTT,CASSLSWGAEAFF
NA,TRBV6-5,NA,TRBJ1-1,TGTGCCACGAGACCGGACAGCCAGAACACTGAAGCTTTCTTT,CATRPDSQNTEAFF
TRBD1,TRBV7-2,NA,TRBJ1-5,TGTGCCAGCAGCTTCGGACAGGGGGGTCAGCCCCAGCATTTT,CASSFGQGGQPQHF
TRBD1,TRBV2,NA,TRBJ1-6,TGTGCCAGCACCCCCGGACAGGAGTATAATTCACCCCTCCACTTT,CASTPGQEYNSPLHF
NA,TRBV2,NA,TRBJ2-5,TGTGCCAGCAGTGATGTGGGAGCCAGGAAAGAGACCCAGTACTTC,CASSDVGARKETQYF
NA,TRBV7-9,NA,TRBJ2-5,TGTGCCAGCAGCCCTAGTGGGAGAGCTGGCCAAGAGACCCAGTACTTC,CASSPSGRAGQETQYF
NA,TRBV15,NA,TRBJ2-5,TGTGCCACCAGCAGAGATGCAGGGGGGACAGAGACCCAGTACTTC,CATSRDAGGTETQYF
TRBD2,TRBV7-9,NA,TRBJ2-1,TGTGCCAGCAGCTTAGGGGCTAGCGGGGGACGTGAGCAGTTCTTC,CASSLGASGGREQFF
NA,TRBV5-5,NA,TRBJ2-7,TGTGCCAGCAGCTTGGCCGGGGTACTCCCCTCCTACGAGCAGTACTTC,CASSLAGVLPSYEQYF
TRBD1,TRBV4-2,NA,TRBJ2-7,TGTGCCAGCAGCCAAGATTGGAAGAGGACAGGGGGCAACGAGCAGTACTTC,CASSQDWKRTGGNEQYF
TRBD1,TRBV5-4,NA,TRBJ2-7,TGTGCCAGCAGCTTGGAGACAGGGGCGACCTACGAGCAGTACTTC,CASSLETGATYEQYF
NA,TRBV2,NA,TRBJ2-1,TGTGCCAGCAGTCCAGCGACAGGATCCTACAATGAGCAGTTCTTC,CASSPATGSYNEQFF
NA,TRBV7-2,NA,TRBJ2-7,TGTGCCAGCAGCTTAGCAGTTCTAGACGAGCAGTACTTC,CASSLAVLDEQYF
NA,TRBV5-5,once,TRBJ2-3,TGTGCCAGCAGCACAACCGCCGGGAGCACAGATACGCAGTATTTT,CASSTTAGSTDTQYF
TRBD2,TRBV19,NA,TRBJ2-1,TGTGCCAGTAGTTATTCGGGACTAGCGGGTTACAATGAGCAGTTCTTC,CASSYSGLAGYNEQFF
TRBD2,TRBV11-2,once,TRBJ2-1,TGTGCCAGCAGCTCCCTAGCGGGGCAGGAGGAGCAGTTCTTC,CASSSLAGQEEQFF
NA,TRBV29-1,NA,TRBJ1-1,TGCAGCGTTCGACAGATGAACACTGAAGCTTTCTTT,CSVRQMNTEAFF
TRBD2,TRBV7-2,NA,TRBJ2-5,TGTGCCAGCAGCCCGCGACTAGCGGGGGGACAAGAGACCCAGTACTTC,CASSPRLAGGQETQYF
TRBD1,TRBV27,NA,TRBJ1-2,TGTGCCAGCAGGGCAACAGGGGAGATCTATGGCTACACCTTC,CASRATGEIYGYTF
NA,TRBV5-1,NA,TRBJ1-5,TGCGCCAGCAGCCCAGGGGATTCCAGCAATCAGCCCCAGCATTTT,CASSPGDSSNQPQHF
NA,TRBV11-3,NA,TRBJ2-7,TGTGCCAGCAGCTTACCCGGGACAAACGAGCAGTACTTC,CASSLPGTNEQYF
NA,TRBV3-1/TRBV3-2,NA,TRBJ1-1,TGTGCCAGCAGCTCCCGGGACAAGAACACTGAAGCTTTCTTT,CASSSRDKNTEAFF
TRBD1,TRBV9,NA,TRBJ1-5,TGTGCCAGCAGTAGACCCGGGACAGGGGGCGAGGGCAATCAGCCCCAGCATTTT,CASSRPGTGGEGNQPQHF
NA,TRBV5-1,once,TRBJ1-6,TGCGCCAGCAGCTTGGTTGGGGGCTACTATAATTCACCCCTCCACTTT,CASSLVGGYYNSPLHF
TRBD2,TRBV5-1,NA,TRBJ2-5,TGCGCCAGCAGCTTGGCAGGTAGCGGGGGTCAGGAGACCCAGTACTTC,CASSLAGSGGQETQYF
NA,TRBV4-2,NA,TRBJ2-7,TGTGCCAGCAGCCTGCAGTCCTACGAGCAGTACTTC,CASSLQSYEQYF
NA,TRBV21-1,NA,TRBJ2-1,TGTGCCAGCACCAAGACATTTCCTCCTTACAATGAGCAGTTCTTC,CASTKTFPPYNEQFF
NA,TRBV30,once,TRBJ1-2,TGTGCCTGGGCGGGTATTGCCTATGGCTACACCTTC,CAWAGIAYGYTF
TRBD1,TRBV19,NA,TRBJ1-2,TGTGCCAGTAGGTGGACAGGGCATGGCTACACCTTC,CASRWTGHGYTF
TRBD1,TRBV4-2,NA,TRBJ1-1,TGTGCCAGCAGCCAAGGACCCGGGACAGGAGCGATGAACACTGAAGCTTTCTTT,CASSQGPGTGAMNTEAFF
TRBD1,TRBV7-2,NA,TRBJ1-2,TGTGCCAGCAACCCTATGGGGAAGGACAGGGGAGGTTATGGCTACACCTTC,CASNPMGKDRGGYGYTF
TRBD2,TRBV27,NA,TRBJ2-1,TGTGCCAGCAGTCCACTAGCGGGGGGTCACAATGAGCAGTTCTTC,CASSPLAGGHNEQFF
TRBD1,TRBV6-2/TRBV6-3,few,TRBJ1-6,TGTGCCAGCAGTTACTACAGGGGGACAGATTCACCCCTCCACTTT,CASSYYRGTDSPLHF
NA,TRBV4-3,NA,TRBJ1-2,TGCGCCAGCAGCCAAGATATGCGGGATGGCTACACCTTC,CASSQDMRDGYTF
TRBD2,TRBV6-6,NA,TRBJ2-1,TGTGCCAGCAGTTACGTAGCGGGGGGGGTGTACAATGAGCAGTTCTTC,CASSYVAGGVYNEQFF
TRBD2,TRBV2,NA,TRBJ2-1,TGTGCCAGCAGTGAAGGCCTAGCGGGGGGCTCCTACAATGAGCAGTTCTTC,CASSEGLAGGSYNEQFF
TRBD1,TRBV10-3,NA,TRBJ1-1,TGTGCCATCTCAACAGGGGGAGTGACTGAAGCTTTCTTT,CAISTGGVTEAFF